This T cell receptor (beta chain) derives from a study of T cell repertoires in aging, cancer and after chemotherapy. The table lists this clonotype with a count of one. TCR beta rearrangements were amplified from peripheral blood genomic DNA. Multiplex touch-down PCR with TRB-A/B primers amplified rearranged V-D-J TRB sequences. TCRdb recomputed calls from the multiplex PCR reads with MiXCR, one row per CDR3 protein. The sample consists of around 4,600 distinct CDR3 sequences, roughly 29% of them appearing once. The germline V gene encodes CDR1 LGHNA and CDR2 YNFKEQ. CDR3 length: 15 residues. The V segment lost 4 bases and the J segment 5 bases; nucleotides outside the gene matches: 5.

The source material was blood. V and J are TRBV4-2 and TRBJ2-2, with TRBD1 matching over 9 bases. The receptor was derived from a human donor in good health. CDR3 protein: CASSLRTGETGELFF. DNA for the CDR3: TGTGCCAGCAGCCTGCGGACAGGGGAGACCGGGGAGCTGTTTTTT.